The 9 T cell receptor beta chains reported below all come from one sample, sequenced in a study of Ad26.COV2.S vaccination and SARS-CoV-2 variants. Assay used: immunoSEQ multiplex PCR; TCRdb lists only in-frame clones, some missing. The top ten clones hold about 5% of a sample with about 350,000 clones, 80% to 90% of them seen once. Treatment given: roughly 20 received Ad26.COV2.S at low or high dose, single or two shots; five or six received placebo; per-sample allocation not given. Sampling took place 63 days after the first vaccine or placebo injection. The sample here was peripheral blood, taken in a trial of Ad26.COV2.S vaccine versus placebo. These receptors were collected from a person aged 18 to 65 who received the Ad26.COV2.S COVID-19 vaccine or a placebo.

The chain has TRBV11-3 and TRBJ2-2, with 8 bases identical to TRBD1. There are 16 residues in the CDR3. Germline loops: CDR1 SGHNT, CDR2 YENEEA. V trimming: 4 bases; J trimming: 4 bases; junction bases outside the gene matches: 8. This CDR3 reads CASSSRTGHSTGELFF. As DNA, the CDR3 is TGTGCCAGCAGCTCACGGACAGGGCATAGCACCGGGGAGCTGTTTTTT. Based on the CDR3 plus reference TRBV11-3 and TRBJ2-2, the full variable domain is EAGVVQSPRYKIIEKKQPVAFWCNPISGHNTLYWYLQNLGQGPELLIRYENEEAVDDSQLPKDRFSAERLKGVDSTLKIQPAELGDSAVYLCASSSRTGHSTGELFFGEGSRLTVL.

V gene TRBV29-1 combines with J gene TRBJ1-1; D ambiguous. V dropped 4 bases and J dropped 5 bases, with 11 bases sitting between them. Germline assignment: CDR1 SQVTM and CDR2 ANQGSEA. The CDR3 contains 12 residues. The CDR3 protein is CSVVGLGTEAFF. CDR3 nucleotides: TGCAGCGTTGTGGGTCTCGGTACTGAAGCTTTCTTT.

The V and J genes are TRBV30 and TRBJ2-3; 8 positions agree with TRBD2. The CDR3 has 17 amino acids. V trimming: 0 bases; J trimming: 0 bases; junction bases outside the gene matches: 8. Germline V gene sequence: CDR1 GTSNPN, CDR2 SVGIG (reference sequence). The CDR3 nucleotides read TGTGCCTGGAGTGTACGCTGGGCTAGCGGGAGCACAGATACGCAGTATTTT. This encodes CAWSVRWASGSTDTQYF.

V usage is TRBV27 and J usage is TRBJ2-7, with 7 bases identical to TRBD1. Looked up from germline, CDR1 is MNHEY and CDR2 is SMNVEV (reference sequence). V shed 5 bases, J shed 5 bases, and the junction held 6 bases outside the gene matches. This CDR3 region has 13 residues. CDR3 nucleotides: TGTGCCAGCAGTCGATTTGACAGGGACGAGCAGTACTTC. Translating it yields CASSRFDRDEQYF.

The rearrangement uses TRBV6-5 and TRBJ1-1; D is perhaps TRBD1 (5 bases). The CDR3 length is 11 residues. Germline loops: CDR1 MNHEY, CDR2 SVGAGI. The V end was cut by 4 bases, the J end by 8 bases, with 8 bases between. The CDR3 loop reads CASSSPGEAFF. CDR3 bases: TGTGCCAGCAGTTCCCCAGGGGAAGCTTTCTTT.

The gene calls are TRBV9 and TRBJ2-3, with D unresolved. CDR3 length: 14 residues. Looked up from germline, CDR1 is SGDLS and CDR2 is YYNGEE. The germline V and J ends were trimmed by 3 bases and 2 bases, with 10 bases remaining between them. CDR3 protein: CASSAISSTDTQYF. CDR3 sequence (DNA): TGTGCCAGCAGCGCTATCTCGTCCACAGATACGCAGTATTTT.

The gene calls are TRBV19 and TRBJ1-1; D gene uncertain. Germline V gene lookup returns CDR1 LNHDA and CDR2 SQIVND (reference sequence). Trimming shortened V by 5 bases and J by 1 base, and 20 bases separated the two germline ends. The CDR3 consists of 17 residues. The DNA for the CDR3 is TGTGCCAGTAGTCGACCCCTCTCGGACGGGAAGAACACTGAAGCTTTCTTT. Translation gives CASSRPLSDGKNTEAFF.

This chain connects TRBV6-5 to TRBJ1-6, with unresolved D. The V gene lost 4 bases and the J gene lost 8 bases, with 12 bases spanning the gap. In germline, CDR1 is MNHEY, CDR2 SVGAGI. The CDR3 consists of 14 residues. The CDR3 nucleotides read TGTGCCAGCAGTTCCAGTGCCGGGGATTCACCCCTCCACTTT. Translated: CASSSSAGDSPLHF.

The V call is TRBV7-2, the J call TRBJ2-2; D not certain. The germline V gene has CDR1 SGHTA and CDR2 FQGNSA. CDR3 length equals 13 residues. V was cut by 1 base and J by 1 base, with 1 base left in between. The CDR3 region is CASSLENTGELFF. CDR3 nucleotide sequence: TGTGCCAGCAGCTTAGAGAACACCGGGGAGCTGTTTTTT.